The 32 T cell receptor beta chains below come from one sample, sequenced in a study of blood T cell repertoires in COVID-19. Sequenced by immunoSEQ multiplex PCR; TCRdb stores in-frame clones only, minus some. The sample lists more than 110,000 clones; 80% to 90% were seen once. The specimen sequenced was PBMCs or T cells enriched from blood (not recorded which). The receptors were gathered from a man aged 50 or older who had recovered from COVID-19.

The CDR3 DNA is TGTGCCAGCAGTTTTTTGCAGGGTCCAGATACGCAGTATTTT. Translating it yields CASSFLQGPDTQYF. V and J are TRBV28 and TRBJ2-3; tentative D call: TRBD1 (5 bases). V was shortened by 3 bases and J by 4 bases, with 11 bases between the two germline ends. The CDR3 loop spans 14 amino acids. Germline CDR1 reads MDHEN; CDR2 reads SYDVKM.

This clone has just one count. CDR3 nucleotide sequence: TGTGCCAGCAGCCCAGGGACATCTAATGAAAAACTGTTTTTT. The encoded protein is CASSPGTSNEKLFF. The J gene is TRBJ1-4, the V gene TRBV5-4; TRBD1 is a possible D gene (6 bases). This CDR3 has 14 amino acids. V lost 4 bases and J 3 bases, leaving 10 bases between the germline ends. Germline loops: CDR1 SGHNT, CDR2 YYREEE (reference sequence).

The chain employs TRBV11-3 and TRBJ2-1, with 11 bases aligning to TRBD1. This CDR3 region has 15 residues. The germline V gene encodes CDR1 SGHNT and CDR2 YENEEA. V shed 5 bases, J shed 6 bases, and the junction held 6 bases outside the gene matches. The CDR3: CASSPGQGASNEQFF. The CDR3 region has the DNA TGTGCCAGCAGCCCCGGACAGGGGGCAAGCAATGAGCAGTTCTTC.

The chain couples TRBV28 to TRBJ1-1, with D uncertain. CDR1 MDHEN and CDR2 SYDVKM come from the germline V gene. This CDR3 comprises 14 residues. V lost 6 bases to trimming and J lost 0 bases, with 11 bases between them. The CDR3 loop reads CASSSGVMNTEAFF. In DNA form, the CDR3 reads TGTGCCAGCAGCTCGGGAGTTATGAACACTGAAGCTTTCTTT.

The V call is TRBV9, the J call TRBJ2-2; 10 bases line up with TRBD2. CDR3 size: 16 residues. Germline V lookup: CDR1 SGDLS, CDR2 YYNGEE. With 4 bases clipped from V and 4 bases from J, the junction kept 7 bases outside the gene matches. CDR3 DNA: TGTGCCAGCAGCCCTAGCGGGAGACAGGGCACCGGGGAGCTGTTTTTT. It translates to CASSPSGRQGTGELFF.

The chain joins TRBV15 to TRBJ1-2, with 10 positions matching TRBD1. The ends lost 4 bases at V and 4 bases at J; junction bases unmatched: 6. The CDR3 has 15 residues. Per germline, CDR1 LNHNV and CDR2 YYDKDF (reference sequence). The CDR3 loop reads CATSNRDRGSYGYTF. The CDR3 bases are TGTGCCACCAGCAACCGGGACAGGGGAAGCTATGGCTACACCTTC.

The chain joins TRBV11-2 to TRBJ1-2; weak D call: TRBD1 (5 bases). The V and J ends lost 1 base and 4 bases respectively, with 10 bases between them. The germline V gene encodes CDR1 SGHAT and CDR2 FQNNGV. This CDR3 is built from 14 residues. CDR3 region: CASSLVAGSYGYTF. The CDR3 DNA reads TGTGCCAGCAGCTTAGTTGCAGGGTCCTATGGCTACACCTTC.

The rearrangement uses TRBV6-5 and TRBJ2-7; TRBD1 might be the D (5 bases). Germline CDR1 and CDR2: MNHEY and SVGAGI. The V gene lost 8 bases and the J gene lost 8 bases, with 16 bases spanning the gap. This CDR3 has 12 residues. CDR3 protein: CASLDSLFKQYF. CDR3 DNA sequence: TGTGCCAGCTTAGACAGCCTTTTCAAGCAGTACTTC.

A single count supports this clone. At one boundary the junction diverges from the germline segment, which might be a read error. The rearrangement joins TRBV13 to TRBJ1-4; 9 nucleotides line up with TRBD1. The CDR3 is 14 amino acids. CDR1 and CDR2 from the germline V gene are PRHDT and FYEKMQ (reference sequence). Written as DNA, the CDR3 is TGTGCCAGCACCAGGGGACAGGGTAATCAAAAACTGTTTTTT. This gives the protein CASTRGQGNQKLFF. The full variable domain, rest sourced from reference TRBV13 and TRBJ1-4, is AAGVIQSPRHLIKEKRETATLKCYPIPRHDTVYWYQQGPGQDPQFLISFYEKMQSDKGSIPDRFSAQQFSDYHSELNMSSLELGDSALYFCASTRGQGNQKLFFGSGTQLSVL.

The table lists this clone with a count of one. The chain uses TRBV5-4 and TRBJ2-4; D is possibly TRBD2 (5 bases). V gave up 5 bases and J gave up 3 bases, with 15 bases separating them. The CDR3 length is 15 residues. Germline loops: CDR1 SGHNT, CDR2 YYREEE (reference sequence). The CDR3 region is CASSEMEAFKNIQYF. DNA of the CDR3: TGTGCCAGCAGTGAAATGGAGGCATTCAAAAACATTCAGTACTTC.

The genes are TRBV7-3 and TRBJ2-2; D might be TRBD1 (6 bases). Trimming cost V 5 bases and J 4 bases, with 14 bases left between them. The germline CDR1 and CDR2 sequences are SGHTA and FQGTGA. This CDR3 spans 15 amino acids. CDR3 coding DNA: TGTGCCAGCAGCCCACAGGGATTAGGCACCGGGGAGCTGTTTTTT. Translated, it gives CASSPQGLGTGELFF.

The J gene is TRBJ1-2, the V gene TRBV7-2; D might be TRBD1 (6 bases). This CDR3 has 14 residues. Germline CDR1 and CDR2: SGHTA and FQGNSA. Trimming pared 3 bases from V and 3 bases from J, leaving 11 bases between. The CDR3 loop reads CASSFAGEDYGYTF. The CDR3 DNA follows: TGTGCCAGCAGCTTTGCAGGGGAAGACTATGGCTACACCTTC.

The chain couples TRBV5-1 to TRBJ1-1, with D hard to call. CDR1 SGHRS and CDR2 YFSETQ come from the germline V gene. The CDR3 spans 14 residues. Trimming took off 5 bases at V and 1 base at J, with 12 bases between the two ends. This CDR3 is CASSWEEANTEAFF. The CDR3 DNA is TGCGCCAGCAGTTGGGAGGAAGCGAACACTGAAGCTTTCTTT.

This clone was seen just once. This chain uses TRBV7-9 with TRBJ2-3; 7 bases map to TRBD2. Germline V gene data show CDR1 as SEHNR and CDR2 as FQNEAQ (reference sequence). The CDR3 length is 15 residues. The V segment lost 4 bases and the J segment 5 bases; nucleotides outside the gene matches: 9. Here the CDR3 reads CASSSLTSLKDTQYF. For the CDR3, the DNA is TGTGCCAGCAGCTCCCTGACTAGCTTGAAAGATACGCAGTATTTT.

The chain employs TRBV30 and TRBJ2-7; the D gene is possibly TRBD1 (6 bases). Germline V lookup: CDR1 GTSNPN, CDR2 SVGIG (reference sequence). This CDR3 has 14 residues. Deletions cut 0 bases from V and 3 bases from J, with 12 bases between. CDR3: CAWSVRDMIYEQYF. CDR3 nucleotides: TGTGCCTGGAGTGTAAGGGACATGATCTACGAGCAGTACTTC. The complete variable domain, with remaining parts taken from reference TRBV30 and TRBJ2-7, reads SQTIHQWPATLVQPVGSPLSLECTVEGTSNPNLYWYRQAAGRGLQLLFYSVGIGQISSEVPQNLSASRPQDRQFILSSKKLLLSDSGFYLCAWSVRDMIYEQYFGPGTRLTVT.

This clone appeared a single time. The rearrangement links TRBV30 to TRBJ1-5, with TRBD1 matching over 8 bases. CDR1 is GTSNPN and CDR2 is SVGIG in the germline V gene (reference sequence). V shed 3 bases, J shed 0 bases, and the junction held 16 bases outside the gene matches. The CDR3 spans 19 residues. CDR3 amino acids: CAWRGPVGQESYSNQPQHF. The DNA of the CDR3 is TGTGCCTGGAGGGGGCCGGTGGGACAGGAGAGTTATAGCAATCAGCCCCAGCATTTT.

The rearrangement joins TRBV11-3 to TRBJ2-3, with D perhaps TRBD2 (5 bases). The CDR3 loop spans 15 amino acids. Germline V gene sequence: CDR1 SGHNT, CDR2 YENEEA. V lost 5 bases, J lost 3 bases, and 15 bases lay in between. CDR3 coding DNA: TGTGCCAGCAGCCTAAGCAAGACTAAGACAGATACGCAGTATTTT. It codes for CASSLSKTKTDTQYF.

This clone has a single count. The rearrangement uses TRBV14 and TRBJ2-1; D uncertain. Between the trimmed V and J ends, which lost 0 bases and 4 bases, there was a span of 10 bases. The CDR3 extends over 15 amino acids. The germline gives CDR1 SGHDN, CDR2 FVKESK. CDR3 sequence reads: CASSQERLQYNEQFF. The CDR3 nucleotides read TGTGCCAGCAGCCAAGAACGGTTGCAATACAATGAGCAGTTCTTC.

This rearrangement joins TRBV18 to TRBJ1-4; 7 bases match TRBD1. CDR1 and CDR2 (germline): KGHSH, LQKENI. Trimming cost V 0 bases and J 8 bases; bases outside gene matches: 6. This CDR3 is built from 15 residues. In DNA form, the CDR3 reads TGTGCCAGCTCACCACCTAAAGGGGGCTTGGAAAAACTGTTTTTT. Translation gives CASSPPKGGLEKLFF.

Written as DNA, the CDR3 is TGCGCCAGCAGTTCCGGTAACAGGGGCCGGGGCTACACCTTC. This sequence encodes CASSSGNRGRGYTF. V usage is TRBV5-1 and J usage is TRBJ1-2, with 7 bases aligning to TRBD1. The CDR3 extends over 14 amino acids. V trimming: 5 bases; J trimming: 8 bases; junction bases outside the gene matches: 12. Germline-derived CDR1 and CDR2 are SGHRS and YFSETQ. Looking up the rest from reference TRBV5-1 and TRBJ1-2 gives the full variable domain: KAGVTQTPRYLIKTRGQQVTLSCSPISGHRSVSWYQQTPGQGLQFLFEYFSETQRNKGNFPGRFSGRQFSNSRSEMNVSTLELGDSALYLCASSSGNRGRGYTFGSGTRLTVV.

The chain couples TRBV28 to TRBJ1-4, with a tentative D call TRBD1 (6 bases). Germline assignment: CDR1 MDHEN and CDR2 SYDVKM. The CDR3 sequence is 12 residues long. The V and J ends lost 6 bases and 10 bases respectively, with 12 bases between them. The CDR3: CASSRTGRKLFF. In DNA, the CDR3 is TGTGCCAGCAGCCGAACAGGGAGAAAACTGTTTTTT.

The gene calls are TRBV5-4 and TRBJ2-1; D perhaps matches TRBD2 (7 bases). The CDR3 loop spans 15 amino acids. V lost 4 bases, J lost 10 bases, and 21 bases lay in between. The germline V gene has CDR1 SGHNT and CDR2 YYREEE (reference sequence). The DNA of the CDR3 is TGTGCCAGCAGCGTCGGGGGGACGGGGGACACCGAGCAGTTCTTC. Protein: CASSVGGTGDTEQFF.

CDR3: CASSWGGFGGSEKLFF. CDR3 nucleotides: TGTGCCAGCAGCTGGGGCGGGTTCGGGGGAAGTGAAAAACTGTTTTTT. This chain links TRBV5-4 with TRBJ1-4; perhaps TRBD1 as D (5 bases). The CDR3 spans 16 residues. The germline gives CDR1 SGHNT, CDR2 YYREEE (reference sequence). V lost 3 bases, J lost 7 bases, and 19 bases lay in between.

The rearrangement links TRBV7-2 to TRBJ2-1; 13 positions match TRBD2. Trimming took 5 bases from V and 0 from J; bases not matched to a gene: 4. The germline V gene encodes CDR1 SGHTA and CDR2 FQGNSA. This CDR3 is built from 17 residues. The CDR3 protein is CASSRTSGGYSYNEQFF. The CDR3 DNA is TGTGCCAGCAGCCGGACTAGCGGGGGCTACTCCTACAATGAGCAGTTCTTC. Supplemented by reference TRBV7-2 and TRBJ2-1, the full variable domain reads GAGVSQSPSNKVTEKGKDVELRCDPISGHTALYWYRQSLGQGLEFLIYFQGNSAPDKSGLPSDRFSAERTGGSVSTLTIQRTQQEDSAVYLCASSRTSGGYSYNEQFFGPGTRLTVL.

CDR3 in DNA: TGTGCCAGCACCAGGGGTAGGCAGCCCCAGCATTTT. Translation: CASTRGRQPQHF. J is TRBJ1-5 and V is TRBV28, with D maybe TRBD1 (6 bases). Trimming took off 7 bases at V and 7 bases at J, with 11 bases between the two ends. Germline-derived CDR1 and CDR2 are MDHEN and SYDVKM. The CDR3 sequence is 12 residues long.

V gene TRBV28 combines with J gene TRBJ1-4; D gene uncertain. CDR1 and CDR2 (germline): MDHEN, SYDVKM. The CDR3 totals 16 residues. Trimming pared 5 bases from V and 2 bases from J, leaving 15 bases between. CDR3 region: CASSPRREGTNEKLFF. CDR3 nucleotide sequence: TGTGCCAGCAGTCCACGGAGGGAGGGTACTAATGAAAAACTGTTTTTT. Supplemented by reference TRBV28 and TRBJ1-4, the full variable domain reads DVKVTQSSRYLVKRTGEKVFLECVQDMDHENMFWYRQDPGLGLRLIYFSYDVKMKEKGDIPEGYSVSREKKERFSLILESASTNQTSMYLCASSPRREGTNEKLFFGSGTQLSVL.

The chain recombines TRBV6-1 with TRBJ2-7; 14 positions agree with TRBD2. The length of the CDR3 is 17 residues. J was trimmed by 0 bases and V by 4 bases; bases with no gene match: 5. Germline V CDR1 and CDR2: MNHNS, SASEGT. The CDR3, as DNA: TGTGCCAGCAGTGCTAGGACTAGCGGGGGGAGCTCCTACGAGCAGTACTTC. Protein product: CASSARTSGGSSYEQYF.

The chain carries TRBV4-2 and TRBJ2-1; D unresolved. CDR1 is LGHNA, CDR2 YNFKEQ, per germline. Trimming pared 1 base from V and 4 bases from J, leaving 5 bases between. The CDR3 totals 13 residues. CDR3 in amino acids: CASSQVGYNEQFF. The CDR3 nucleotides read TGTGCCAGCAGCCAAGTCGGTTACAATGAGCAGTTCTTC.

The rearrangement joins TRBV3-1 (or the pseudogene TRBV3-2) to TRBJ2-7; TRBD2 matches at 9 bases. CDR3 length: 16 amino acids. The V gene's germline CDR1 is LGHDT and CDR2 YNNKEL (reference sequence). V shed 1 base, J shed 0 bases, and the junction held 4 bases outside the gene matches. The CDR3 nucleotides are TGTGCCAGCAGCCAAGCTCTAGCGGGGCGCTCCTACGAGCAGTACTTC. Translated: CASSQALAGRSYEQYF.

This clone has just one count. The rearrangement links TRBV5-4 to TRBJ2-3; D is ambiguous. V lost 2 bases to trimming and J lost 3 bases, with 10 bases between them. This CDR3 is built from 14 residues. CDR1 is SGHNT and CDR2 is YYREEE in the germline V gene (reference sequence). The CDR3, as DNA: TGTGCCAGCAGCTTTGGTGGAGTAACAGATACGCAGTATTTT. Its protein is CASSFGGVTDTQYF.

The chain joins TRBV30 to TRBJ1-1; D is unclear. CDR1 is GTSNPN, CDR2 SVGIG, per germline (reference sequence). Trimming removed 2 bases at V and 8 bases at J, with 9 bases between. CDR3 length: 11 amino acids. CDR3 bases: TGTGCCTGGAGTTCTGCGGGCGAAGCTTTCTTT. It yields the protein CAWSSAGEAFF.

J is TRBJ1-3 and V is TRBV30; perhaps TRBD1 as D (5 bases). Germline CDR1 is GTSNPN and CDR2 is SVGIG (reference sequence). Trimming removed 3 bases at V and 9 bases at J, with 12 bases between. The CDR3 has 12 residues. The CDR3 protein is CAWSAGRVTIYF. In DNA form, the CDR3 reads TGTGCCTGGAGCGCGGGACGAGTCACCATATATTTT.